The T cell receptor beta chain under discussion was sequenced for a study of OX40 agonist ivuxolimab in advanced cancers. This table comes from immunoSEQ multiplex PCR, and its TCRdb copy is limited to in-frame clones, with some not included. The table has 65,000 to 85,000 clones, approximately 86% seen once. This clone has a single count. Germline loops: CDR1 MNHNS, CDR2 SASEGT. The V and J ends lost 3 bases and 0 bases, in that order; junction bases with no gene match: 6. The CDR3 loop spans 17 amino acids. The sampling schedule covered blood at baseline, cycle 4 day 1, and cycle 7 day 1. The material sequenced was CD4+ or CD8+ T cells sorted from blood, taken in a trial of the OX40 agonist ivuxolimab. The chain is built from TRBV6-1 and TRBJ2-3; TRBD2 aligns across 10 bases. The origin of this receptor is an adult with an advanced solid tumor such as melanoma, head and neck, liver or kidney cancer. The CDR3 bases are TGTGCCAGCAGTGAGTCGACTAGCGGGTTTAGCACAGATACGCAGTATTTT. Its translation: CASSESTSGFSTDTQYF.